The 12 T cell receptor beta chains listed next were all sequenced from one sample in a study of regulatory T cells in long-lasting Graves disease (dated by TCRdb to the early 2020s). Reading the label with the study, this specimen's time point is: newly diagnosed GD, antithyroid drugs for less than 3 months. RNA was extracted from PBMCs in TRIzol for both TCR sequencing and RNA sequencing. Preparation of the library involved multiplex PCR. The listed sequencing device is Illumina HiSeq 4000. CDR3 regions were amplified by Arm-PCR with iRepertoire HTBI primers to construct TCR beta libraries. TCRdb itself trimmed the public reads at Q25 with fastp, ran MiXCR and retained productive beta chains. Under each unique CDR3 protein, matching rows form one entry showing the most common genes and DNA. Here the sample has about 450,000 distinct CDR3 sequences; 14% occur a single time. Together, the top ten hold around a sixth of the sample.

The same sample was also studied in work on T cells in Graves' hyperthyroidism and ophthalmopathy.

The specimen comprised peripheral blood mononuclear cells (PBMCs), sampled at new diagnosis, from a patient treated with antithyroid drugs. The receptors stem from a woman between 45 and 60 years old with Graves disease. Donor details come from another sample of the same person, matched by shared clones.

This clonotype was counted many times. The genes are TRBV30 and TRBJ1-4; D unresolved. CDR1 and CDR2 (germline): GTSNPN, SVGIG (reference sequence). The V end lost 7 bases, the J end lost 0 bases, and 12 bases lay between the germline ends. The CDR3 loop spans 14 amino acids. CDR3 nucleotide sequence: TGTGCCTACTCGAAGCGTGCAACTAATGAAAAACTGTTTTTT. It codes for CAYSKRATNEKLFF.

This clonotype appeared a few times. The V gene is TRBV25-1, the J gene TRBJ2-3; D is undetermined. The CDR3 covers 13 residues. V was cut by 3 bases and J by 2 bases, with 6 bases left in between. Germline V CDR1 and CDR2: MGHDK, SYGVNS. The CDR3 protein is CASSDTYTDTQYF. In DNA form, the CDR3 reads TGTGCCAGCAGTGACACCTACACAGATACGCAGTATTTT.

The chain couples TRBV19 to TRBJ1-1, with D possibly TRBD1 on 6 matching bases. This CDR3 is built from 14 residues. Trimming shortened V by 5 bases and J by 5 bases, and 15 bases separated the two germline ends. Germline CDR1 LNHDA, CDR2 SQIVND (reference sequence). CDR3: CASSLDSYTTEAFF. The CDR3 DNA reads TGTGCCAGTAGTTTGGACAGTTATACAACTGAAGCTTTCTTT.

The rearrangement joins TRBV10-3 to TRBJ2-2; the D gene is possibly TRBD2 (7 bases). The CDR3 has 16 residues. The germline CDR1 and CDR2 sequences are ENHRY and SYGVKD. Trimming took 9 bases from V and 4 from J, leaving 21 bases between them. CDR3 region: CAMAPSGRGPTGELFF. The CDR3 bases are TGTGCCATGGCCCCCTCGGGGCGGGGGCCCACCGGGGAGCTGTTTTTT.

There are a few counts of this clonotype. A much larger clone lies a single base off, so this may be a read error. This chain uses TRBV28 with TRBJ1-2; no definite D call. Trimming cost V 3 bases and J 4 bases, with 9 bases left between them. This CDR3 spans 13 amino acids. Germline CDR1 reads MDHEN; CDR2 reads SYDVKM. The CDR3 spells CASSLGFSYGYTF. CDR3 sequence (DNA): TGTGCCAGCAGTTTGGGATTCTCCTATGGCTACACCTTC.

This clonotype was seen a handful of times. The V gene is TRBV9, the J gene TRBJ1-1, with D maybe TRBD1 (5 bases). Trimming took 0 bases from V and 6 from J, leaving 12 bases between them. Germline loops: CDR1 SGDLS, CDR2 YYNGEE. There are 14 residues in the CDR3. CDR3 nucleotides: TGTGCCAGCAGCGTAGGACCGGGGCGGGCTGAAGCTTTCTTT. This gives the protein CASSVGPGRAEAFF. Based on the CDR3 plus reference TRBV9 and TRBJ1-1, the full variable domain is DSGVTQTPKHLITATGQRVTLRCSPRSGDLSVYWYQQSLDQGLQFLIQYYNGEERAKGNILERFSAQQFPDLHSELNLSSLELGDSALYFCASSVGPGRAEAFFGQGTRLTVV.

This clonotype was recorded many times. The CDR3 sequence is CASSPVSASYNEQFF. CDR3 in DNA: TGTGCCAGCTCACCAGTCAGTGCCTCCTACAATGAGCAGTTCTTC. The chain couples TRBV18 to TRBJ2-1; no clear D. The CDR3 totals 15 residues. CDR1 is KGHSH, CDR2 LQKENI, per germline. Between the trimmed V and J ends, which lost 2 bases and 0 bases, there was a span of 8 bases.

CDR3 sequence: CSARSGTSGRSDEQFF. The DNA for the CDR3 is TGCAGTGCTAGAAGCGGGACTAGCGGGAGATCAGATGAGCAGTTCTTC. The chain combines TRBV20-1 with TRBJ2-1; 14 positions agree with TRBD2. The germline V gene encodes CDR1 DFQATT and CDR2 SNEGSKA (reference sequence). Trimming took 2 bases from V and 8 from J; bases not matched to a gene: 8. This CDR3 is built from 16 residues.

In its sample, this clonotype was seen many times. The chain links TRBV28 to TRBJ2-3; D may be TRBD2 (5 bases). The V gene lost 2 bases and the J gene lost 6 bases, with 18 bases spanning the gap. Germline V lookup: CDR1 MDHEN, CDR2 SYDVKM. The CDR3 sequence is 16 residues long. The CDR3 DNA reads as TGTGCCAGCAGTTTACCCGGACTCTCGACACTGGATACGCAGTATTTT. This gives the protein CASSLPGLSTLDTQYF.

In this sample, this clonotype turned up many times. The DNA of the CDR3 is TGTGCCAGCAGTCCCGGTCGAGGGGCCTTTAATGAAAAACTGTTTTTT. Its translation is CASSPGRGAFNEKLFF. The J gene is TRBJ1-4, the V gene TRBV12-3 or TRBV12-4; D might be TRBD1 (5 bases). The CDR3 is made up of 16 amino acids. Between the trimmed V and J ends, which lost 5 bases and 4 bases, there was a span of 17 bases.

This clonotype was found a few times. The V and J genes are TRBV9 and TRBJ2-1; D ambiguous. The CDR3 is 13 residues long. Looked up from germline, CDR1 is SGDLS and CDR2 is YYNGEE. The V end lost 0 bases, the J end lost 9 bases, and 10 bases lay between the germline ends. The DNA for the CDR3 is TGTGCCAGCAGCGTAGGAGCCAGGCTTGAGCAGTTCTTC. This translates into CASSVGARLEQFF.

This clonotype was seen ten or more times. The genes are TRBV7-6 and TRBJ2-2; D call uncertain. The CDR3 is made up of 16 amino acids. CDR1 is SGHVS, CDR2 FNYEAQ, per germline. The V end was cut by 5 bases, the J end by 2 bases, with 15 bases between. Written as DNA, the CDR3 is TGTGCCAGCAGCCGTAATAGACACTCAAACACCGGGGAGCTGTTTTTT. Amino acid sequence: CASSRNRHSNTGELFF.